This T cell receptor (beta chain) is from a study of T cell responses to AZD1222 COVID-19 vaccine. At the level of the study: Second-dose groups at about 4 or about 12 weeks were pooled. General study results and limits: Samples come after the peak T cell response, not at day 14. The study identified only five to seven AZD1222 recipients as seropositive at baseline.

Concerning this clone itself: What it binds is unknown.

The table came from immunoSEQ multiplex PCR; TCRdb's copy has only in-frame clones and leaves some out. The data show approximately 260,000 clones, 93% seen once. V was clipped by 4 bases and J by 3 bases, with 7 bases between them. The CDR3 is 12 amino acids. Germline V gene lookup returns CDR1 ENHRY and CDR2 SYGVKD. The source material was peripheral blood, sampled on day 0 of AZD1222 vaccination. The genes are TRBV10-3 and TRBJ2-7; D gene uncertain. The source is an adult in good health. This CDR3 reads CAISVGSYEQYF. Written as DNA, the CDR3 is TGTGCCATCAGTGTAGGAAGCTACGAGCAGTACTTC.